This TCR beta chain is from a study of early stage breast cancer tumors. Findings and caveats of the study: Tumors had 2 to 3-fold higher T cell density than normal breast.

Regarding this clone: Its antigen remains unknown.

V was pared by 7 bases and J by 10 bases, with 16 bases between. Germline CDR1 and CDR2: LNHDA and SQIVND (reference sequence). The CDR3 is made up of 12 amino acids. Each sample had two DNA replicates, around 0.45 ug blood or roughly 1.5 ug tissue. TCRdb's table, derived via immunoSEQ multiplex PCR, lists solely in-frame clones and lacks some. The sample yields 55,000 to 70,000 clones, 80% seen once. Sequenced: blood. The origin of this receptor is a person in their 40s with breast cancer. This chain connects TRBV19 to TRBJ1-1; D possibly corresponds to TRBD1 (5 bases). CDR3 loop: CASKGLPERAFF. As DNA, the CDR3 is TGTGCCAGTAAGGGACTCCCCGAAAGAGCTTTCTTT.